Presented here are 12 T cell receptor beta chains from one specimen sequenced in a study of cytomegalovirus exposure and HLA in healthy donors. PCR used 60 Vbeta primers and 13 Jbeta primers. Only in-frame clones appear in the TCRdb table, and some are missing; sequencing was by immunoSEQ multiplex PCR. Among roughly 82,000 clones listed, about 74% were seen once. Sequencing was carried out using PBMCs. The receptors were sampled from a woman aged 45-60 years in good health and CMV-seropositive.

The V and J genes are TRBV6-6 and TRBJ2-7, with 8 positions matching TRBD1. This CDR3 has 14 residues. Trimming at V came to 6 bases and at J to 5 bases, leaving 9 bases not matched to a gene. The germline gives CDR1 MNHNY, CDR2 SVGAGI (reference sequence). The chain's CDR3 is CASSSRTGSDEQYF. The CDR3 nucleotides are TGTGCCAGCAGCTCTAGGACAGGGAGCGACGAGCAGTACTTC.

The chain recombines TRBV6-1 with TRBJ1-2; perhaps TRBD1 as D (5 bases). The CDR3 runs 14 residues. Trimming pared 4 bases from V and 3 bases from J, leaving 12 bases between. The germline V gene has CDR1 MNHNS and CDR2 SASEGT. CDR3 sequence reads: CASSGGRSYYGYTF. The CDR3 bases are TGTGCCAGCAGTGGGGGCCGGTCTTACTATGGCTACACCTTC.

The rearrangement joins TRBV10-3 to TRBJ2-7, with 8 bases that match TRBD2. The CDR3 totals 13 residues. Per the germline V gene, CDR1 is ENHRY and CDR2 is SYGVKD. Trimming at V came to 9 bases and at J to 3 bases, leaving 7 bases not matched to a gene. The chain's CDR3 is CAIRLASGYEQYF. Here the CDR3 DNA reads TGTGCCATTAGACTAGCGTCAGGCTACGAGCAGTACTTC.

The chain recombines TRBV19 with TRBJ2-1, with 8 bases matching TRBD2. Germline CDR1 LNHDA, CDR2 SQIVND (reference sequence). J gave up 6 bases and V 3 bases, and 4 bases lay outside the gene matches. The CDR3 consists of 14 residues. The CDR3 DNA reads TGTGCCAGTAGTATCGACGGGAGGGTCAATGAGCAGTTCTTC. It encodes CASSIDGRVNEQFF.

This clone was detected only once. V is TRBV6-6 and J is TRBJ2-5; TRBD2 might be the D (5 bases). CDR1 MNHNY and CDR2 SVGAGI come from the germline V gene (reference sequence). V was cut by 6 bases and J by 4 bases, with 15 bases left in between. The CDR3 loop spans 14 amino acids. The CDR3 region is CASRHSGGRETQYF. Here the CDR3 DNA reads TGTGCCAGCAGACACTCCGGAGGACGAGAGACCCAGTACTTC.

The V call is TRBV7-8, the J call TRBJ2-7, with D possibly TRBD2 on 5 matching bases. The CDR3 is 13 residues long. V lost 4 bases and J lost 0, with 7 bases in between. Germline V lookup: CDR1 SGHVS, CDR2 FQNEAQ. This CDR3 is CASSSGGSYEQYF. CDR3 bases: TGTGCCAGCAGCTCCGGAGGCTCCTACGAGCAGTACTTC.

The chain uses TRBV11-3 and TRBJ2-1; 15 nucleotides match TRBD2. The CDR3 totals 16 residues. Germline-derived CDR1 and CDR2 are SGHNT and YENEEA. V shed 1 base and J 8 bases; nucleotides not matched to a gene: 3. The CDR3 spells CASSLVGTSGRYEQFF. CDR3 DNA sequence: TGTGCCAGCAGCTTAGTCGGGACTAGCGGGAGGTATGAGCAGTTCTTC.

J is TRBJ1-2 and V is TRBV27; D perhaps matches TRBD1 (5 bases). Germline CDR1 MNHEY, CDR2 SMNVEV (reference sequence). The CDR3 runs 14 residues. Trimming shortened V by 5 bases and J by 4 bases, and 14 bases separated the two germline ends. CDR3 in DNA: TGTGCCAGCAGTCCCACAAGGGGAATCTATGGCTACACCTTC. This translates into CASSPTRGIYGYTF.

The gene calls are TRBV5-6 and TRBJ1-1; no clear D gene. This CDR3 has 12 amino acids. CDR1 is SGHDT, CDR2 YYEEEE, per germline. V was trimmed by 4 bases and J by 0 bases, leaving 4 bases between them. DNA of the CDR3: TGTGCCAGCAGCAACATGAACACTGAAGCTTTCTTT. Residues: CASSNMNTEAFF.

The CDR3 DNA sequence: TGTGCCAGCAGTGAAACAGGGGGCAATCAGCCCCAGCATTTT. Protein sequence: CASSETGGNQPQHF. V gene TRBV6-1 combines with J gene TRBJ1-5, with TRBD1 identical over 7 bases. The CDR3 has 14 amino acids. Germline V gene data show CDR1 as MNHNS and CDR2 as SASEGT. V shed 2 bases, J shed 2 bases, and the junction held 0 bases outside the gene matches.

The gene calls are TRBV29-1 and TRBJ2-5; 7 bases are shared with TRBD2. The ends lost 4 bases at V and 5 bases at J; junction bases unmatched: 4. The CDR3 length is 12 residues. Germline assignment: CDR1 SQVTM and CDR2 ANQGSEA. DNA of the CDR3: TGCAGCGTTGGGACTAGAGGGGAGACCCAGTACTTC. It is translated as CSVGTRGETQYF.

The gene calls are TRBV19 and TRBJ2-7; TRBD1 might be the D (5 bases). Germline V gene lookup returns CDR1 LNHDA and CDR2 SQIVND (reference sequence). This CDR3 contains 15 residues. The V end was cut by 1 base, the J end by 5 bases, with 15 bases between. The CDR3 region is CASSIAAGQTHEQYF. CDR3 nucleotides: TGTGCCAGTAGTATAGCCGCCGGACAAACCCACGAGCAGTACTTC. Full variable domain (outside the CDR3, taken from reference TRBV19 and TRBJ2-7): DGGITQSPKYLFRKEGQNVTLSCEQNLNHDAMYWYRQDPGQGLRLIYYSQIVNDFQKGDIAEGYSVSREKKESFPLTVTSAQKNPTAFYLCASSIAAGQTHEQYFGPGTRLTVT.